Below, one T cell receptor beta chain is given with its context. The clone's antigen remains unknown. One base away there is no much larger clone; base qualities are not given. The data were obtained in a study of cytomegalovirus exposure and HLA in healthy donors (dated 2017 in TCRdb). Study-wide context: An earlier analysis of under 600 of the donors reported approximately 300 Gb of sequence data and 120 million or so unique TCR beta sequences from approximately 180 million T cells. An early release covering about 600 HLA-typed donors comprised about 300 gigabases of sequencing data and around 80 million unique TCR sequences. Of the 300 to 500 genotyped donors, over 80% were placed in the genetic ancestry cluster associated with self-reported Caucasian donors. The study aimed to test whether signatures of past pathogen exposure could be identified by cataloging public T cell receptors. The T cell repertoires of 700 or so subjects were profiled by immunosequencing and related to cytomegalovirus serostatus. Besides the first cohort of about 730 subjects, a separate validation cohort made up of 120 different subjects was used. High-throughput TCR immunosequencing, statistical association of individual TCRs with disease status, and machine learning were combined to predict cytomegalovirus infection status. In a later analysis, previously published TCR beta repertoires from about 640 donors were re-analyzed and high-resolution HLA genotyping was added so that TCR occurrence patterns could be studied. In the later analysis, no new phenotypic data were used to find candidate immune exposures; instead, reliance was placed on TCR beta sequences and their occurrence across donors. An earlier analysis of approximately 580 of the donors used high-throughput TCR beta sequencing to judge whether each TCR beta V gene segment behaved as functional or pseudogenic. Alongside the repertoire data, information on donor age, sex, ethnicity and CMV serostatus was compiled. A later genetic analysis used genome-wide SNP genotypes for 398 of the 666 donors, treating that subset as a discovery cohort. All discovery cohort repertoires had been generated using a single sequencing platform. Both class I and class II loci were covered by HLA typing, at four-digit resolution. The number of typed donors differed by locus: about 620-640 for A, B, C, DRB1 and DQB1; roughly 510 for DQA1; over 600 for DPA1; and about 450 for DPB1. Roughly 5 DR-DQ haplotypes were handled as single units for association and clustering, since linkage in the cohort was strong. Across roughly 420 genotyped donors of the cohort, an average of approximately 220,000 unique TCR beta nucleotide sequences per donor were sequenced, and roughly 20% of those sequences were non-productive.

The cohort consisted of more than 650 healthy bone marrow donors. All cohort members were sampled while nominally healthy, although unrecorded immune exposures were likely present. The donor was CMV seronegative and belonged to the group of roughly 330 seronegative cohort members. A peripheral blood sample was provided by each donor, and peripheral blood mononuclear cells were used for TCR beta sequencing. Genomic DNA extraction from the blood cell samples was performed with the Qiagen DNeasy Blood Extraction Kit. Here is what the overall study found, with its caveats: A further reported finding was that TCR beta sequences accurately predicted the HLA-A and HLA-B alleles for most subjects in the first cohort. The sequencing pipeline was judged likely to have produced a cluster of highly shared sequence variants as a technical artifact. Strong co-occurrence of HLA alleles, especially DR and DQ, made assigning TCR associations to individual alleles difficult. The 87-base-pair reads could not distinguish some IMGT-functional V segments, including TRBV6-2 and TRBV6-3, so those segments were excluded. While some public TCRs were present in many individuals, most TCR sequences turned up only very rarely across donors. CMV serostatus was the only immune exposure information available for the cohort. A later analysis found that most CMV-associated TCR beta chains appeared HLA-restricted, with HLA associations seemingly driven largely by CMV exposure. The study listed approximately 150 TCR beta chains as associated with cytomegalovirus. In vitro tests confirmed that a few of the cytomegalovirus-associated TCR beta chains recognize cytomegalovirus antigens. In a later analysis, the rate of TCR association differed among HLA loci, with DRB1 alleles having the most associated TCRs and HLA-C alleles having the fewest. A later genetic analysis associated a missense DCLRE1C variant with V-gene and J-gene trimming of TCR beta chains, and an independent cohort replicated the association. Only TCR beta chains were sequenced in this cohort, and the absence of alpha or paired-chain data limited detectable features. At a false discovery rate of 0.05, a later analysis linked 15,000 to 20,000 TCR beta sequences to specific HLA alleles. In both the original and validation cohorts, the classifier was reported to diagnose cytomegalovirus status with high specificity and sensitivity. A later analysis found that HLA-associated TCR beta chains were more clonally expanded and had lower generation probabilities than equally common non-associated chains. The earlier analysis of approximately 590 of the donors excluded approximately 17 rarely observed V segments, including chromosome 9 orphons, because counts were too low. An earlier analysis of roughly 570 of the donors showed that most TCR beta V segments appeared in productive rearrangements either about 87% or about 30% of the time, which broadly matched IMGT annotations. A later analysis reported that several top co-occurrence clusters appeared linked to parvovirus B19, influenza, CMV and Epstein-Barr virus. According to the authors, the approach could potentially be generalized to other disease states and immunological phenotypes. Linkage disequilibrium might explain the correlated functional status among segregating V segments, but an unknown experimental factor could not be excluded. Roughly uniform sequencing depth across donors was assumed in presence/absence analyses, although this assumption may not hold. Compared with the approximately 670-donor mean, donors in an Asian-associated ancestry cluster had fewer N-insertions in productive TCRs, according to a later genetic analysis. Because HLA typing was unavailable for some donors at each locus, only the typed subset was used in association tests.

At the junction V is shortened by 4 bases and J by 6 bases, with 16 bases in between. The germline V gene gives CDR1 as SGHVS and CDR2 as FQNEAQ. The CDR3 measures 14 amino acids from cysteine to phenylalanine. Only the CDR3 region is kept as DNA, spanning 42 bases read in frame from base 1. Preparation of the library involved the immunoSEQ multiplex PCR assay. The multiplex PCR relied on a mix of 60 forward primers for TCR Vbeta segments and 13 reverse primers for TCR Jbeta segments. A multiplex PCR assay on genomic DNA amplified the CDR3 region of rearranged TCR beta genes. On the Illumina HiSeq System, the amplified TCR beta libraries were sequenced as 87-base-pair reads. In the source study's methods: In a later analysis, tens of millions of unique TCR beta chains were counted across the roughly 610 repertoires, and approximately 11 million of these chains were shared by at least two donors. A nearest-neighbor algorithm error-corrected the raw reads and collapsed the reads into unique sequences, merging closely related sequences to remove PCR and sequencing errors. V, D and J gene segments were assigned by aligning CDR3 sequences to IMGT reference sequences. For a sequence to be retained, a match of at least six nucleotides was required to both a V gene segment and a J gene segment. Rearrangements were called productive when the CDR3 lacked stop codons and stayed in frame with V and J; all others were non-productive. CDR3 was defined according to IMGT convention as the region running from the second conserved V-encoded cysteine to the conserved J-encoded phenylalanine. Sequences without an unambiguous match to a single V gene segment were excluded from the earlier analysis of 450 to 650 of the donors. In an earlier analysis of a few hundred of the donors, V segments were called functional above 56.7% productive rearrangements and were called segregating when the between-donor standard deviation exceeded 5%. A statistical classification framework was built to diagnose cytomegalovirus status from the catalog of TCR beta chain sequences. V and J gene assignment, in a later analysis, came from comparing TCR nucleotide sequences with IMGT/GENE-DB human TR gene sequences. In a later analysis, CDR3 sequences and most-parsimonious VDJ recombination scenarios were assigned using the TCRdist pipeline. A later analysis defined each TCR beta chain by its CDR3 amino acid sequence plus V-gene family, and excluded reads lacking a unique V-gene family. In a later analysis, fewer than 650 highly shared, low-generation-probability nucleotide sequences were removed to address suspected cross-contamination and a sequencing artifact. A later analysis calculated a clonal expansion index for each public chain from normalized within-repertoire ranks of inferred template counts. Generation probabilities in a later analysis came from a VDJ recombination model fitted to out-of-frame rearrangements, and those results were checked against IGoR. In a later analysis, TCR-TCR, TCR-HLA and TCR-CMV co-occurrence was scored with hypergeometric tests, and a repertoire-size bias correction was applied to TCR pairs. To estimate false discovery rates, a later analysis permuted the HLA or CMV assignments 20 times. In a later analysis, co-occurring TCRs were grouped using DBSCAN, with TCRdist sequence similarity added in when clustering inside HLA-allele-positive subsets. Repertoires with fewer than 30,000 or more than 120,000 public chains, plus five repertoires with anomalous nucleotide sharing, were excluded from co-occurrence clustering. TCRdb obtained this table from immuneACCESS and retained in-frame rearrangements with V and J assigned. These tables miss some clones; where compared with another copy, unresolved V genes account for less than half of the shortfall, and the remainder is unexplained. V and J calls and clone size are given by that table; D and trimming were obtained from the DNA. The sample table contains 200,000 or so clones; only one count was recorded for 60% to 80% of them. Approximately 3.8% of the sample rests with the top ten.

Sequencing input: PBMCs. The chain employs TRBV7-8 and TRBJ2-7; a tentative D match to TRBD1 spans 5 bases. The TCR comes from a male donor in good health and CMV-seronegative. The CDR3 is CASSSVGAGREQYF. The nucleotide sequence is TGTGCCAGCAGCTCCGTTGGGGCAGGGCGCGAGCAGTACTTC. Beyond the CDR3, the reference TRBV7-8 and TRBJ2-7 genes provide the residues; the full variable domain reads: GAGVSQSPRYKVAKRGQDVALRCDPISGHVSLFWYQQALGQGPEFLTYFQNEAQLDKSGLPSDRFFAERPEGSVSTLKIQRTQQEDSAVYLCASSSVGAGREQYFGPGTRLTVT.